The rows below give T cell receptor beta chains drawn from one sample of a study of T-cell memory formation after mild COVID-19. In TCRdb, the 5' RACE reads were re-called with MiXCR into one record per CDR3 protein. The sample records under 110,000 distinct CDR3 sequences, roughly 12% being singletons. Material: PBMCs or a T cell subset sorted from them (not recorded which). The receptors derive from an adult woman who had mild COVID-19 (a few samples of this study predate the infection). Cell type and time point are not known. CDR3s include the opening cysteine and the closing phenylalanine or tryptophan. A D gene is named only where the DNA matches it firmly. Part of the rows lack a size; the others show once, few, many or a class for expanded clones.

D: NA; J: TRBJ2-7; V: TRBV12-3/TRBV12-4; size: few; DNA: TGTGCCAGCAGTACCCCCCGGGGCGAACCCTACGAGCAGTACTTC; CDR3: CASSTPRGEPYEQYF
D: NA; J: TRBJ2-7; V: TRBV29-1; size: NA; DNA: TGCAGCGTTTTCCTAGACTCAAGCTCCTACGAGCAGTACTTC; CDR3: CSVFLDSSSYEQYF
D: TRBD2; J: TRBJ2-1; V: TRBV12-3/TRBV12-4; size: many; DNA: TGTGCCAGCAGTTTAGCCGGGGGGTTCAGAGATGAGCAGTTCTTC; CDR3: CASSLAGGFRDEQFF
D: TRBD1; J: TRBJ2-3; V: TRBV7-8; size: NA; DNA: TGTGCCAGCAGCATCCGGACAGGGTGGGATACGCAGTATTTT; CDR3: CASSIRTGWDTQYF
D: NA; J: TRBJ1-1; V: TRBV19; size: NA; DNA: TGTGCCAGTAGTATAGATCAGTGGCAGGCGTACACTGAAGCTTTCTTT; CDR3: CASSIDQWQAYTEAFF
D: NA; J: TRBJ2-3; V: TRBV5-1; size: NA; DNA: TGCGCCAGCTGCGATGGACAGCACACAGATACGCAGTATTTT; CDR3: CASCDGQHTDTQYF
D: NA; J: TRBJ2-7; V: TRBV7-8; size: NA; DNA: TGTGCCAGCAGCTTTCGTTTCAGGCCTTTTACCTACGAGCAGTACTTC; CDR3: CASSFRFRPFTYEQYF
D: NA; J: TRBJ1-2; V: TRBV7-9; size: few; DNA: TGTGCCAGCAGCTTGTCGACGAGAAGGTCTAACTATGGCTACACCTTC; CDR3: CASSLSTRRSNYGYTF
D: TRBD1; J: TRBJ2-7; V: TRBV20-1; size: many; DNA: TGCAGTGCTAGAGATCCGGGACAGGGGGCTGCGGGGGAGTACTTC; CDR3: CSARDPGQGAAGEYF
D: TRBD2; J: TRBJ2-1; V: TRBV7-9; size: many; DNA: TGTGCCAGCAGCCCACGGCTGCTAGCGGGTGAATACAATGAGCAGTTCTTC; CDR3: CASSPRLLAGEYNEQFF
D: NA; J: TRBJ2-5; V: TRBV5-4; size: few; DNA: TGTGCCAGCAGCTTGGTCGTTGCAGTACAAGAGACCCAGTACTTC; CDR3: CASSLVVAVQETQYF
D: NA; J: TRBJ2-1; V: TRBV7-9; size: many; DNA: TGTGCCAGCAGCCCTAACCCGGGACTCCCTGTGGATGAGCAGTTCTTC; CDR3: CASSPNPGLPVDEQFF
D: NA; J: TRBJ1-1; V: TRBV4-1; size: few; DNA: TGCGCCAGCAGCCAAGAGGGCAGGGGACCCGCTGAAGCTTTCTTT; CDR3: CASSQEGRGPAEAFF
D: NA; J: TRBJ2-1; V: TRBV20-1; size: NA; DNA: TGCAGTGCTAGAAGCCTAGTTGACTACAATGAGCAGTTCTTC; CDR3: CSARSLVDYNEQFF
D: NA; J: TRBJ1-1; V: TRBV9; size: few; DNA: TGTGCCAGCAGCCGGGGGGGGCTGTCGACTGAAGCTTTCTTT; CDR3: CASSRGGLSTEAFF
D: NA; J: TRBJ2-1; V: TRBV12-3/TRBV12-4; size: few; DNA: TGTGCCAGCAGTTTAGGAACAGGGCATGAGCAGTTCTTC; CDR3: CASSLGTGHEQFF
D: NA; J: TRBJ2-1; V: TRBV7-8; size: NA; DNA: TGTGCCAGCAGCTTAGATTACGGGAGTCCCTACAATGAGCAGTTCTTC; CDR3: CASSLDYGSPYNEQFF
D: NA; J: TRBJ2-7; V: TRBV12-3/TRBV12-4; size: few; DNA: TGTGCCAGCAGCCGGGCGGGGACATACGAGCAGTACTTC; CDR3: CASSRAGTYEQYF
D: TRBD1; J: TRBJ2-6; V: TRBV7-9; size: few; DNA: TGTGCCAGCAAAGTGACAGGGGGCTCTGGGGCCAACGTCCTGACTTTC; CDR3: CASKVTGGSGANVLTF
D: NA; J: TRBJ2-3; V: TRBV27; size: many; DNA: TGTGCCAGCAGTTTATCTGGCAGAACGTCAGATACGCAGTATTTT; CDR3: CASSLSGRTSDTQYF
D: NA; J: TRBJ2-5; V: TRBV7-6; size: many; DNA: TGTGCCAGCAGCTTATCAGGCAGAGAGTACCAAGAGACCCAGTACTTC; CDR3: CASSLSGREYQETQYF
D: NA; J: TRBJ2-3; V: TRBV7-6; size: NA; DNA: TGTGCCAGCAGCTTAACCCTCGATAGGGACACAGATACGCAGTATTTT; CDR3: CASSLTLDRDTDTQYF
D: TRBD2; J: TRBJ2-4; V: TRBV12-3/TRBV12-4; size: many; DNA: TGTGCCAGCAGGCCTGAGGCGGGGGGGTCGAGGAACATTCAGTACTTC; CDR3: CASRPEAGGSRNIQYF
D: NA; J: TRBJ2-7; V: TRBV4-1; size: few; DNA: TGCGCCAGCAGCCAAGATGCGGGGTACGAGCAGTACTTC; CDR3: CASSQDAGYEQYF
D: NA; J: TRBJ2-5; V: TRBV7-6; size: many; DNA: TGTGCCAGCAGCTTAGCCCCGGGCCACCAAGAGACCCAGTACTTC; CDR3: CASSLAPGHQETQYF
D: NA; J: TRBJ2-1; V: TRBV9; size: NA; DNA: TGTGCCAGCAGCGTAGATGGGGCCGGTGAGCAGTTCTTC; CDR3: CASSVDGAGEQFF
D: TRBD2; J: TRBJ2-7; V: TRBV9; size: NA; DNA: TGTGCCAGCAGCGACTCTGGACTAGCCGCTACCTACGAGCAGTACTTC; CDR3: CASSDSGLAATYEQYF
D: NA; J: TRBJ2-1; V: TRBV7-9; size: few; DNA: TGTGCCAGCAGCTCCGGGCGGGGAGGCAATGAGCAGTTCTTC; CDR3: CASSSGRGGNEQFF